This TCR beta chain was profiled in a study of early T cells in non-severe SARS-CoV-2 infection. Across the whole study: Bulk RNA isolated from unsorted whole blood underwent sequencing; chains were not paired.

Study conclusions and caveats: Reliance on VDJdb matching favored anti-spike CD8 responses; private and CD4 specificities were missed.

This clonotype was seen a few times. As yet, its antigen is unknown. The CDR3 is made up of 15 amino acids. CDR1 SGHTA and CDR2 FQGNSA come from the germline V gene. Germline trimming cut 6 bases from V and 4 bases from J; bases unmatched to any gene: 6. Unique molecular identifiers were attached to individual cDNA molecules. In TCRdb, the 5' RACE reads were re-called with MiXCR into one record per CDR3 protein. The sample holds approximately 100,000 distinct CDR3 sequences, 14% seen once. The chain is built from TRBV7-2 and TRBJ2-3; 11 nucleotides align to TRBD2. The TCR comes from an adult who was a healthcare worker with PCR-confirmed SARS-CoV-2 infection or an uninfected control (not recorded which). Sequencing used whole blood. The CDR3 protein is CASRYGTSGSDTQYF. CDR3 DNA sequence: TGTGCCAGCAGATACGGGACTAGCGGTTCAGATACGCAGTATTTT. The full variable domain, rest sourced from reference TRBV7-2 and TRBJ2-3, is GAGVSQSPSNKVTEKGKDVELRCDPISGHTALYWYRQSLGQGLEFLIYFQGNSAPDKSGLPSDRFSAERTGGSVSTLTIQRTQQEDSAVYLCASRYGTSGSDTQYFGPGTRLTVL.